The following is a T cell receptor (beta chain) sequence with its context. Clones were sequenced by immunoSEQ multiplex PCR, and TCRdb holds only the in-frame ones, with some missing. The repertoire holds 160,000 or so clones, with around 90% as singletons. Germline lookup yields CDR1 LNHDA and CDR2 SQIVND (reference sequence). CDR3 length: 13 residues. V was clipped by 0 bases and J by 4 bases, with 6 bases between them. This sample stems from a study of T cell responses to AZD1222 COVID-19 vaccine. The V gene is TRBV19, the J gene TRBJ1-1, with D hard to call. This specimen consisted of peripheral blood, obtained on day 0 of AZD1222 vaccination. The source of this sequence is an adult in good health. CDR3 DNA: TGTGCCAGTAGTATAGACAGATCCACTGAAGCTTTCTTT. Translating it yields CASSIDRSTEAFF.